This TCR beta chain comes out of a study of technical replicates of blood from four donors (dated by TCRdb to about 2017). Library method: the immunoSEQ multiplex PCR assay. TCRdb holds this immuneACCESS table with in-frame rearrangements only. Some clones are missing; in checked studies, unresolved V genes explain under half, and the rest has no known cause. Counted in this sample were approximately 85,000 clones; over 85% of them appeared once. The top ten constitute roughly 0.28% of the sample. A remark on this clone: Its antigen is not yet known. No base quality information exists; no much larger clone differs at one position.

Per the germline V gene, MDHEN is the CDR1 and SYDVKM is the CDR2. Inclusive of the bounding cysteine and phenylalanine, the CDR3 is 15 residues long. The only DNA kept is the CDR3, 45 bases in frame from the first base. A distance of 17 bases separates the germline ends of V and J, which lose 6 bases and 3 bases respectively. This receptor was identified in a human donor in good health. The sample consisted of T cells isolated from PBMCs. Rearrangement joined TRBV28 to TRBJ1-1; a tentative D call is TRBD1 (5 bases match). Read as DNA, the sequence is TGTGCCAGCAGGTTGACGGTGGGGGGACACACTGAAGCTTTCTTT. This translates into CASRLTVGGHTEAFF.